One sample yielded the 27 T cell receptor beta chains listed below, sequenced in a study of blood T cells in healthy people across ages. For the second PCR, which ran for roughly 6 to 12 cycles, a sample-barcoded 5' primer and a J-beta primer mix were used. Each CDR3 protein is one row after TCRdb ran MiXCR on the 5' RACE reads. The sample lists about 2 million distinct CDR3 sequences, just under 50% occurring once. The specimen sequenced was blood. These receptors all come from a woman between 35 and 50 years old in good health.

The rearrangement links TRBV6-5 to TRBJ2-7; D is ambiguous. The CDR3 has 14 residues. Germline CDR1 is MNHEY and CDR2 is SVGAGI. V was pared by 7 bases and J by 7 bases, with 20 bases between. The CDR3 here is CASKFGGSYNEQYF. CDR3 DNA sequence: TGTGCCAGCAAATTTGGTGGCTCCTACAATGAGCAGTACTTC.

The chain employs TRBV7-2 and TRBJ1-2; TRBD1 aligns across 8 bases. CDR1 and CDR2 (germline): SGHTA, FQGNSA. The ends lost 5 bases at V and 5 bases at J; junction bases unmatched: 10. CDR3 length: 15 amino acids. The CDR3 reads CASSARPGQAYGYTF. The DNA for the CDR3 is TGTGCCAGCAGCGCACGGCCGGGACAGGCATATGGCTACACCTTC.

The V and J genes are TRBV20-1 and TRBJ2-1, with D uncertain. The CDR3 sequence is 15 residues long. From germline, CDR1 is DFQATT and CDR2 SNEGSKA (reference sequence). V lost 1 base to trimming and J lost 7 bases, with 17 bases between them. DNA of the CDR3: TGCAGTGCTAGAGGGAAGGACGGAGTGAAGAATGAGCAGTTCTTC. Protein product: CSARGKDGVKNEQFF.

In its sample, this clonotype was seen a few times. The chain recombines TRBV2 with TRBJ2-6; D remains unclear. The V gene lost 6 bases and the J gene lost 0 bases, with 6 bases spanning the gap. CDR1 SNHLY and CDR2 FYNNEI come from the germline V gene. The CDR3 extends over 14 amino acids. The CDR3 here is CASRLPSGANVLTF. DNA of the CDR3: TGTGCCAGCAGACTGCCCTCTGGGGCCAACGTCCTGACTTTC. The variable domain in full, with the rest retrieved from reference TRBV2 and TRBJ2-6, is EPEVTQTPSHQVTQMGQEVILRCVPISNHLYFYWYRQILGQKVEFLVSFYNNEISEKSEIFDDQFSVERPDGSNFTLKIRSTKLEDSAMYFCASRLPSGANVLTFGAGSRLTVL.

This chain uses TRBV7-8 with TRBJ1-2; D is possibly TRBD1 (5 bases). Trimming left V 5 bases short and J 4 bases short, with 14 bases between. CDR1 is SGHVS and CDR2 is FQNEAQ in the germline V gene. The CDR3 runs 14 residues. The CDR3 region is CASSLSRQIYGYTF. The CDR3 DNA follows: TGTGCCAGCAGCCTCTCTCGACAGATCTATGGCTACACCTTC.

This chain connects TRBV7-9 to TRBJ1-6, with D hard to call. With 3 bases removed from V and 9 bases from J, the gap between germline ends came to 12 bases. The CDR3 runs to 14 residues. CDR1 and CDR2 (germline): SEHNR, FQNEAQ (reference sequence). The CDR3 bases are TGTGCCAGCAGCTTGACGGTTGAGAGTTCACCCCTCCACTTT. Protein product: CASSLTVESSPLHF.

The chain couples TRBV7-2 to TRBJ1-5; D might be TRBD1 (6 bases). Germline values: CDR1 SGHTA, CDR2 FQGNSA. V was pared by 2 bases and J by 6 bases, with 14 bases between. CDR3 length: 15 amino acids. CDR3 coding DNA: TGTGCCAGCAGCTTAAGCCAGGGGATTAGTCAGCCCCAGCATTTT. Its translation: CASSLSQGISQPQHF.

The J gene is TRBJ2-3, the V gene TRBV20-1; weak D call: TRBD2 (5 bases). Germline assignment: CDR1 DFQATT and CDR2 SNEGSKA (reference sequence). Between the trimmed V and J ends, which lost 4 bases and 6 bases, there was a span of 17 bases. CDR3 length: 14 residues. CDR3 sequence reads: CSAIPGEMLDTQYF. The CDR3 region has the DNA TGCAGTGCTATACCCGGGGAGATGCTCGATACGCAGTATTTT.

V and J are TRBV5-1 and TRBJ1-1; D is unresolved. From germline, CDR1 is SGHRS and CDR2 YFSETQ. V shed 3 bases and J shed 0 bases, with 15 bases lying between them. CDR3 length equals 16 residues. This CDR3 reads CASSSQAIDMNTEAFF. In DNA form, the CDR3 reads TGCGCCAGCAGCTCCCAGGCAATCGACATGAACACTGAAGCTTTCTTT.

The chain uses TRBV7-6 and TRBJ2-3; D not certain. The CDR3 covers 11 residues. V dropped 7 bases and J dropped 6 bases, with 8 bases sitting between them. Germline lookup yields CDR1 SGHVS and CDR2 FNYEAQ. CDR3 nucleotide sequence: TGTGCCAGCACTTCGGACGATACGCAGTATTTT. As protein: CASTSDDTQYF.

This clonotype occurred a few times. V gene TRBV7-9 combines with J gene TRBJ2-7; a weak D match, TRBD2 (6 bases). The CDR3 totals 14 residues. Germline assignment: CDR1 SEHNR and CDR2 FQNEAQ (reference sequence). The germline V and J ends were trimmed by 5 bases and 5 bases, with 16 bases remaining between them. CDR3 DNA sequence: TGTGCCAGCAGCCTGGCGGAGGGGTCCCACGAGCAGTACTTC. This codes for CASSLAEGSHEQYF.

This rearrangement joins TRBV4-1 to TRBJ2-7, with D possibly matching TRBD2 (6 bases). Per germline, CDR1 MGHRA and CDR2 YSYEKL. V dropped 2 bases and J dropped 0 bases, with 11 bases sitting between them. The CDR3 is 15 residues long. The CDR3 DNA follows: TGCGCCAGCAGCCAACAGGAGGGCCCCTCCTACGAGCAGTACTTC. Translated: CASSQQEGPSYEQYF.

This chain's CDR3 is CASSQDWTGGNQPQHF. DNA of the CDR3: TGCGCCAGCAGCCAAGATTGGACGGGCGGCAATCAGCCCCAGCATTTT. This rearrangement joins TRBV4-3 to TRBJ1-5; D gene unclear. This CDR3 contains 16 residues. Germline CDR1 is LGHNA and CDR2 is YSLEER. Deletions cut 0 bases from V and 2 bases from J, with 11 bases between.

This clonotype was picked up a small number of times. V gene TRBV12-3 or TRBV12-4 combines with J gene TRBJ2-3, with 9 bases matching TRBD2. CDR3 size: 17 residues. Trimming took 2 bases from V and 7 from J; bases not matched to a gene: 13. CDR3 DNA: TGTGCCAGCAGTTTAAAACGACCGCGGGGGGGCCTTAATACGCAGTATTTT. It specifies CASSLKRPRGGLNTQYF.

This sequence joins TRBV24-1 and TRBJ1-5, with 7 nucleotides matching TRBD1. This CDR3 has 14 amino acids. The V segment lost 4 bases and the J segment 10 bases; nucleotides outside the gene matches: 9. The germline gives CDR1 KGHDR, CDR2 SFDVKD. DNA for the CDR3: TGTGCCACCAGTGACCCTTGCCGGACAGGCCCCCAGCATTTT. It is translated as CATSDPCRTGPQHF.

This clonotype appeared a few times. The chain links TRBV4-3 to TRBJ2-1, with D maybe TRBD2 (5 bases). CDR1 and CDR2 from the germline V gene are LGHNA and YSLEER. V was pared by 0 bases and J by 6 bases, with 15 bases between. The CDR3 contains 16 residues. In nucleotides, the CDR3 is TGCGCCAGCAGCCAAGAAGTGGCGGCCGAGGGCAATGAGCAGTTCTTC. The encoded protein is CASSQEVAAEGNEQFF.

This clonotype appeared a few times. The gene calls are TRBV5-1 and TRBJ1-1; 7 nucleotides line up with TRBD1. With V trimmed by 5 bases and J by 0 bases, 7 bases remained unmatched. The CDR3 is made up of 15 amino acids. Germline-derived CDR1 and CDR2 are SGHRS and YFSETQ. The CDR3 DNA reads TGCGCCAGCAGGGTGAGACAGGGTATGAACACTGAAGCTTTCTTT. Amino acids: CASRVRQGMNTEAFF.

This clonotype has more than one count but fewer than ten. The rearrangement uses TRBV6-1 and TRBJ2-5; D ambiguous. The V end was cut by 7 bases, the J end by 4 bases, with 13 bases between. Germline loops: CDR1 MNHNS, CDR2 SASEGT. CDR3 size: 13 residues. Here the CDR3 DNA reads TGTGCCAGCATCGGCCTTGAGGCAGAGACCCAGTACTTC. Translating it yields CASIGLEAETQYF.

The CDR3 region has the DNA TGTGCCAGCAGTTACTCGAAGATGTCACCCCTCCACTTT. Amino acids: CASSYSKMSPLHF. The chain joins TRBV6-5 to TRBJ1-6; no clear D gene. Between the trimmed V and J ends, which lost 0 bases and 10 bases, there was a span of 7 bases. From germline, CDR1 is MNHEY and CDR2 SVGAGI. This CDR3 region has 13 residues.

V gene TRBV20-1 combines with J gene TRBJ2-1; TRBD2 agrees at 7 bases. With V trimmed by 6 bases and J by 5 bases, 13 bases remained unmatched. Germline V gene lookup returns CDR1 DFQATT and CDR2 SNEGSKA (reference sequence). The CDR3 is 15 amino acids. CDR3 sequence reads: CSAWGGSQVDNEQFF. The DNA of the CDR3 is TGCAGTGCGTGGGGGGGGAGCCAGGTTGACAATGAGCAGTTCTTC.

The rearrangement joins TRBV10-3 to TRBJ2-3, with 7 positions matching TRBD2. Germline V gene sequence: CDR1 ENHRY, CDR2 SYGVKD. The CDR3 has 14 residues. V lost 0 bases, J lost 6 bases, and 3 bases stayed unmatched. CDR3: CAISESGTKDTQYF. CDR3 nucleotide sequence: TGTGCCATCAGTGAGTCAGGGACTAAGGATACGCAGTATTTT.

The CDR3 is CASSEWGGGAADTQYF. DNA of the CDR3: TGTGCCAGCAGTGAATGGGGCGGGGGGGCGGCAGATACGCAGTATTTT. This chain connects TRBV6-1 to TRBJ2-3; 9 bases align to TRBD2. This CDR3 is built from 16 residues. V was pared by 2 bases and J by 4 bases, with 7 bases of the junction left unmatched. The germline V gene has CDR1 MNHNS and CDR2 SASEGT.

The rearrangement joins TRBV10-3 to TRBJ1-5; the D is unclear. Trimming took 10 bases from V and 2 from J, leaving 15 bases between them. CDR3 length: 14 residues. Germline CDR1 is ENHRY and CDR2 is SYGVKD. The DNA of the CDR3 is TGTGCCACTTCTCCTGGGGATCGCAATCAGCCCCAGCATTTT. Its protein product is CATSPGDRNQPQHF.

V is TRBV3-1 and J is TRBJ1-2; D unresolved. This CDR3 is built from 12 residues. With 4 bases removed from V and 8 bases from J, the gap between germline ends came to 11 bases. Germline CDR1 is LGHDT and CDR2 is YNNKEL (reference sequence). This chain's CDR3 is CASSRGKSGYTF. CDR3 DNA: TGTGCCAGCAGCCGAGGGAAGAGCGGCTACACCTTC.

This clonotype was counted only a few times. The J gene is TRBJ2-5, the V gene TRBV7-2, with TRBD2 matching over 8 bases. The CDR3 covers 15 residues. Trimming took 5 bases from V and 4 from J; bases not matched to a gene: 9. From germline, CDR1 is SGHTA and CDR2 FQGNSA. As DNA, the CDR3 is TGTGCCAGCAGCCACCTTCGGGGGGGAGGAGAGACCCAGTACTTC. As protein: CASSHLRGGGETQYF.

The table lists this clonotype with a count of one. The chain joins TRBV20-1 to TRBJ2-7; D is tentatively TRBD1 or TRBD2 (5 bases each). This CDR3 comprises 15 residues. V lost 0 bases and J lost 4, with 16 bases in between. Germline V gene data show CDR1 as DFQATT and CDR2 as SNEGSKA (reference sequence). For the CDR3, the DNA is TGCAGTGCTAGAGACCCCTCTGGGGGAATTTACGAGCAGTACTTC. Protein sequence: CSARDPSGGIYEQYF.

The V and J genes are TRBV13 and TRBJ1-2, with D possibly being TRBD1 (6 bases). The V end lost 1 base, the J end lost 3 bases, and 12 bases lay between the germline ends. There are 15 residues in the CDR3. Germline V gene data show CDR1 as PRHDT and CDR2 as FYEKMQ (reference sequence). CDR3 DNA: TGTGCCAGCAGCTTAGAAGGGGGAAGGCACTATGGCTACACCTTC. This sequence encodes CASSLEGGRHYGYTF. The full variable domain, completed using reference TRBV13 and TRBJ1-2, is AAGVIQSPRHLIKEKRETATLKCYPIPRHDTVYWYQQGPGQDPQFLISFYEKMQSDKGSIPDRFSAQQFSDYHSELNMSSLELGDSALYFCASSLEGGRHYGYTFGSGTRLTVV.